Shown below are 12 T cell receptor beta chains from a single sample sequenced in a study of CD8+ T cells in alopecia areata. Sequencing templates came from extracted RNA that was reverse transcribed into cDNA. TCRdb keeps only in-frame clones here, not all; method: immunoSEQ multiplex PCR. The sample records 60,000 to 85,000 clones, approximately 28% being singletons. The sample's treatment: oral pan-JAK inhibitor, 5-10 mg twice daily. This specimen was CD8+ T cells sorted from blood, taken at week 4, from a patient treated with tofacitinib. These receptors were taken from a human donor with alopecia areata.

This clone appeared once. The gene calls are TRBV5-1 and TRBJ2-1; D not resolved. With 0 bases removed from V and 9 bases from J, the gap between germline ends came to 13 bases. Looked up from germline, CDR1 is SGHRS and CDR2 is YFSETQ. The CDR3 covers 14 residues. The CDR3 DNA reads TGCGCCAGCAGCTTGGATGGCCGAGGTGGTGAGCAGTTCTTC. Protein: CASSLDGRGGEQFF.

The rearrangement uses TRBV7-2 and TRBJ2-1; D not certain. The CDR3 contains 15 residues. The germline V and J ends were trimmed by 0 bases and 8 bases, with 14 bases remaining between them. Germline-derived CDR1 and CDR2 are SGHTA and FQGNSA. The CDR3 loop is CASSLAMDRRYEQFF. CDR3 nucleotide sequence: TGTGCCAGCAGCTTAGCGATGGACCGGCGGTATGAGCAGTTCTTC. Filled out from reference TRBV7-2 and TRBJ2-1, the complete variable domain reads GAGVSQSPSNKVTEKGKDVELRCDPISGHTALYWYRQSLGQGLEFLIYFQGNSAPDKSGLPSDRFSAERTGGSVSTLTIQRTQQEDSAVYLCASSLAMDRRYEQFFGPGTRLTVL.

Concerning this clone itself: Germline and junction disagree at one end, which may indicate a read error. The rearrangement links TRBV7-9 to TRBJ2-3; D is ambiguous. CDR1 SEHNR and CDR2 FQNEAQ come from the germline V gene (reference sequence). The length of the CDR3 is 12 residues. In DNA, the CDR3 is TGTGCCAGCAGCTTAGACACAAATACGCAGTATTTT. Protein sequence: CASSLDTNTQYF.

The chain couples TRBV10-3 to TRBJ2-7; D ambiguous. The germline V and J ends were trimmed by 10 bases and 1 base, with 14 bases remaining between them. The CDR3 runs 13 residues. CDR1 is ENHRY, CDR2 SYGVKD, per germline. The CDR3 loop reads CATSPSDSYEQYF. The CDR3 DNA reads TGTGCCACCTCCCCCTCGGATTCCTACGAGCAGTACTTC.

The gene calls are TRBV6-4 and TRBJ2-3, with TRBD2 identical over 9 bases. CDR1 MRHNA and CDR2 SNTAGT come from the germline V gene. This CDR3 has 16 amino acids. V lost 2 bases to trimming and J lost 6 bases; unmatched junction nucleotides: 9. The CDR3 loop reads CASSDETSGGTDTQYF. CDR3 DNA sequence: TGTGCCAGCAGTGACGAGACTAGCGGTGGGACGGATACGCAGTATTTT.

This clone was detected a few times. This sequence joins TRBV29-1 and TRBJ1-5; possible D gene TRBD1, 5 bases. Trimming removed 4 bases from V and 5 bases from J, with 12 bases in between. CDR1 SQVTM and CDR2 ANQGSEA come from the germline V gene. This CDR3 comprises 13 residues. The CDR3 sequence is CSVVAGGDQPQHF. CDR3 in DNA: TGCAGCGTTGTGGCCGGGGGAGATCAGCCCCAGCATTTT.

This clone was seen a handful of times. The chain is built from TRBV29-1 and TRBJ1-2, with D tentatively TRBD1 (5 bases). This CDR3 region has 11 residues. Deletions cut 7 bases from V and 6 bases from J, with 12 bases between. Germline CDR1 SQVTM, CDR2 ANQGSEA. CDR3 DNA sequence: TGCAGCGCATCGGGGCGCGATGGCTACACCTTC. As protein: CSASGRDGYTF. Complete variable domain (other parts from reference TRBV29-1 and TRBJ1-2): SAVISQKPSRDICQRGTSLTIQCQVDSQVTMMFWYRQQPGQSLTLIATANQGSEATYESGFVIDKFPISRPNLTFSTLTVSNMSPEDSSIYLCSASGRDGYTFGSGTRLTVV.

The chain has TRBV10-2 and TRBJ2-2, with a possible D match to TRBD2 (5 bases). V was shortened by 6 bases and J by 6 bases, with 8 bases between the two germline ends. In germline, CDR1 is WSHSY, CDR2 SAAADI. The CDR3 has 12 residues. The CDR3 nucleotides read TGCGCCAGCAGGCTAGCACCCGGGGAGCTGTTTTTT. This gives the protein CASRLAPGELFF.

V gene TRBV7-9 combines with J gene TRBJ1-2; TRBD1 aligns across 7 bases. V was pared by 8 bases and J by 0 bases, with 6 bases of the junction left unmatched. The CDR3 consists of 14 residues. In germline, CDR1 is SEHNR, CDR2 FQNEAQ (reference sequence). The CDR3 DNA reads as TGTGCCAGCGCACCCGGGACAGCTAACTATGGCTACACCTTC. This gives the protein CASAPGTANYGYTF.

This clone appeared a few times. This chain links TRBV27 with TRBJ2-6; no firm D call. The CDR3 contains 16 residues. Looked up from germline, CDR1 is MNHEY and CDR2 is SMNVEV (reference sequence). V lost 5 bases to trimming and J lost 4 bases, with 15 bases between them. The CDR3 DNA is TGTGCCAGCAGTAGTCTGGGGTTCAAGGGGGCCAACGTCCTGACTTTC. This sequence encodes CASSSLGFKGANVLTF.

The rearrangement joins TRBV29-1 to TRBJ2-1; 11 nucleotides line up with TRBD2. The V gene end was trimmed by 3 bases and the J gene end by 15 bases; junction bases not matched to a gene: 4. CDR1 and CDR2 (germline): SQVTM, ANQGSEA. The CDR3 consists of 11 residues. Here the CDR3 DNA reads TGCAGCGTTGACCTAGCGGGAGGTTTGTTCTTC. Protein product: CSVDLAGGLFF.

The chain employs TRBV4-1 and TRBJ1-2; the match to TRBD1 covers 7 bases. This CDR3 is 14 amino acids long. The germline CDR1 and CDR2 sequences are MGHRA and YSYEKL. Unmatched junction bases numbered 10, after V lost 1 base and J lost 11 bases. The CDR3 loop reads CASSQGSAGTEYTF. The CDR3 nucleotides are TGCGCCAGCAGCCAAGGTTCCGCCGGGACAGAATACACCTTC.